A single sample gave rise to the 3 T cell receptor beta chains below, sequenced in a study of blood T cell repertoires in COVID-19. Sequencing was performed with immunoSEQ multiplex PCR; in TCRdb, only in-frame clones are kept and a portion is missing. The data show about 180,000 clones, roughly nine tenths seen once. Sequencing used PBMCs or T cells enriched from blood (not recorded which). The receptors were gathered from a woman between 40 and 50 years old with acute COVID-19.

This clone was seen just once. V is TRBV6-2 or TRBV6-3 and J is TRBJ1-1; TRBD1 is a possible D gene (5 bases). Between the trimmed V and J ends, which lost 5 bases and 0 bases, there was a span of 19 bases. The CDR3 spans 17 residues. Germline CDR1 reads MNHEY; CDR2 reads SVGEGT. The CDR3 reads CASSPQPAGIMNTEAFF. The CDR3 DNA is TGTGCCAGCAGTCCACAACCAGCAGGGATCATGAACACTGAAGCTTTCTTT.

The genes are TRBV5-1 and TRBJ2-5, with 9 bases lining up with TRBD2. Germline CDR1 is SGHRS and CDR2 is YFSETQ. The CDR3 covers 15 residues. V trimming: 0 bases; J trimming: 3 bases; junction bases outside the gene matches: 3. The chain's CDR3 is CASSLGLAGEETQYF. The CDR3, as DNA: TGCGCCAGCAGCTTGGGGTTAGCGGGAGAAGAGACCCAGTACTTC.

In this sample, this clone turned up a few times. This sequence joins TRBV6-2 or TRBV6-3 and TRBJ1-2; D gene unclear. V lost 0 bases and J 8 bases, leaving 13 bases between the germline ends. The CDR3 runs 14 residues. CDR1 and CDR2 from the germline V gene are MNHEY and SVGEGT. The CDR3 protein is CASSYSASVLGYTF. DNA of the CDR3: TGTGCCAGCAGTTACTCGGCCAGCGTCCTGGGCTACACCTTC.